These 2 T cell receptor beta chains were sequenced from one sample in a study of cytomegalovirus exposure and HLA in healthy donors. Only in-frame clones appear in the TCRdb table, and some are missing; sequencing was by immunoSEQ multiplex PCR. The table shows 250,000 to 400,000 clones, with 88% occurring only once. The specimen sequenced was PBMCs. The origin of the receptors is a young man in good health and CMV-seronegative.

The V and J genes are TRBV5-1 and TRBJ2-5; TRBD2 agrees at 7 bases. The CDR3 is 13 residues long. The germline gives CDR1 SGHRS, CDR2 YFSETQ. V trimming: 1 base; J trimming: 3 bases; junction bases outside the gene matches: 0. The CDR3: CASSLRGEETQYF. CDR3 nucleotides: TGCGCCAGCAGCTTGCGGGGGGAAGAGACCCAGTACTTC.

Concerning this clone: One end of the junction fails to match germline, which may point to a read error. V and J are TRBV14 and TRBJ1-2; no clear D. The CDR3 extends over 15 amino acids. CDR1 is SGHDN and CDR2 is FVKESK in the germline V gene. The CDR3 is CASSQKGGYSSTFDF. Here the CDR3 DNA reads TGTGCCAGCAGCCAAAAGGGAGGCTACAGCTCGACCTTTGACTTC. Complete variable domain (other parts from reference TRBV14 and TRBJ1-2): EAGVTQFPSHSVIEKGQTVTLRCDPISGHDNLYWYRRVMGKEIKFLLHFVKESKQDESGMPNNRFLAERTGGTYSTLKVQPAELEDSGVYFCASSQKGGYSSTFDFGSGTRLTVV.